This paragraph reports one TCR beta chain. Its specificity is not known. This specimen belongs to a study of T cell responses to AZD1222 COVID-19 vaccine. Study-level points and caveats: At study baseline, merely several AZD1222 recipients were seropositive.

The CDR3 totals 14 residues. V was pared by 3 bases and J by 6 bases, with 3 bases of the junction left unmatched. In germline, CDR1 is SGHRS, CDR2 YFSETQ. The repertoire was sequenced with immunoSEQ multiplex PCR; TCRdb's copy has only in-frame clones and lacks some. The sample includes fewer than 150,000 clones, about 93% of them seen just once. The chain couples TRBV5-1 to TRBJ2-4; TRBD2 agrees at 10 bases. This sequence originates from an adult who received the AZD1222 COVID-19 vaccine. Sequenced material: peripheral blood, taken 28 days after the second AZD1222 dose. The CDR3 bases are TGCGCCAGCAGCTCGGGACTAGCGAGAAACATTCAGTACTTC. Its protein is CASSSGLARNIQYF. Based on the CDR3 plus reference TRBV5-1 and TRBJ2-4, the full variable domain is KAGVTQTPRYLIKTRGQQVTLSCSPISGHRSVSWYQQTPGQGLQFLFEYFSETQRNKGNFPGRFSGRQFSNSRSEMNVSTLELGDSALYLCASSSGLARNIQYFGAGTRLSVL.